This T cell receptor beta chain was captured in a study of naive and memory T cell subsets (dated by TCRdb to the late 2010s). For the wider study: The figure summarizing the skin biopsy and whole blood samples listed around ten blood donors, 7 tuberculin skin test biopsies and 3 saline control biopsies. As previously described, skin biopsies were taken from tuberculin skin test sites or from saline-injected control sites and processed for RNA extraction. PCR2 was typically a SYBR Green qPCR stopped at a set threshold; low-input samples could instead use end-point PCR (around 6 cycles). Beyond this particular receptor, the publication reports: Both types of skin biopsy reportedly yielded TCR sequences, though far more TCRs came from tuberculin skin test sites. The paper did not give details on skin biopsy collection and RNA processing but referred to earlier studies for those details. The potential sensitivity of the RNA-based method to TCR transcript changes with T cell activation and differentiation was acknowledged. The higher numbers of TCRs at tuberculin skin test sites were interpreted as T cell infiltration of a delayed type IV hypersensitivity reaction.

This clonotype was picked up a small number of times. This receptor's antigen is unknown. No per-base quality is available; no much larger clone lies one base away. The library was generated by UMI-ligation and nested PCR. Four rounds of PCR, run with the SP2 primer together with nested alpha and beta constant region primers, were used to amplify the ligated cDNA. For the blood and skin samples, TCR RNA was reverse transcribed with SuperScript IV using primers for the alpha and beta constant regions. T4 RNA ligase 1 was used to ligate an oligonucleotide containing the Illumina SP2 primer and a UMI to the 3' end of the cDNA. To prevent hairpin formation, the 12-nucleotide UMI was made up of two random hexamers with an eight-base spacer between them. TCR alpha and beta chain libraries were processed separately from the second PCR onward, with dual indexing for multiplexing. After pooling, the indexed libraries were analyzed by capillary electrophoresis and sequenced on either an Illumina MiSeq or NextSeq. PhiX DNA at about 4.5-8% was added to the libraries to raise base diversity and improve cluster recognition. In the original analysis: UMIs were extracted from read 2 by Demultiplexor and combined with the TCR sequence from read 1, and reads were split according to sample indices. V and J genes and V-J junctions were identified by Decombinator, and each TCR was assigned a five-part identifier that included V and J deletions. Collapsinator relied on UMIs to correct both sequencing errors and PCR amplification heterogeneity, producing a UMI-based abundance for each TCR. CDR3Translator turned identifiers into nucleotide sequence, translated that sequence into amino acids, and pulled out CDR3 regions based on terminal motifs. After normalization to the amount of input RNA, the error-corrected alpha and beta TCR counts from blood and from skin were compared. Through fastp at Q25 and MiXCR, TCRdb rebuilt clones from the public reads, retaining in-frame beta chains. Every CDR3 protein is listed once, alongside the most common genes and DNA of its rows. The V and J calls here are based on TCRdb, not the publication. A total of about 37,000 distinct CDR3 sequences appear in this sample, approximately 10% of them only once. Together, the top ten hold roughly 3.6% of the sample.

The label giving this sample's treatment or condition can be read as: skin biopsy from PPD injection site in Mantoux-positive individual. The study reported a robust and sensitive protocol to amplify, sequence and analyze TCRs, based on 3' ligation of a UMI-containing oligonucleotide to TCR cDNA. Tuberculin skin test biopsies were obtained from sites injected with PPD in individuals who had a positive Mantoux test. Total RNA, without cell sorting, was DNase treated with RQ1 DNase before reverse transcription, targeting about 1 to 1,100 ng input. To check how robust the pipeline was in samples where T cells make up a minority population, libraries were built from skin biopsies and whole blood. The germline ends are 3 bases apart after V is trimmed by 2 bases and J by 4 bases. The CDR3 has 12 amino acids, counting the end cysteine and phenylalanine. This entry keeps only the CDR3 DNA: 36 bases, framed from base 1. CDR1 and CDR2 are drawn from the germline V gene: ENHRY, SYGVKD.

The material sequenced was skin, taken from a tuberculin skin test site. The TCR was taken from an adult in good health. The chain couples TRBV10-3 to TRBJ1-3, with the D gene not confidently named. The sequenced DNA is TGTGCCATCAGTGAGGACGGAAACACCATATATTTT. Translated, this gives CAISEDGNTIYF.